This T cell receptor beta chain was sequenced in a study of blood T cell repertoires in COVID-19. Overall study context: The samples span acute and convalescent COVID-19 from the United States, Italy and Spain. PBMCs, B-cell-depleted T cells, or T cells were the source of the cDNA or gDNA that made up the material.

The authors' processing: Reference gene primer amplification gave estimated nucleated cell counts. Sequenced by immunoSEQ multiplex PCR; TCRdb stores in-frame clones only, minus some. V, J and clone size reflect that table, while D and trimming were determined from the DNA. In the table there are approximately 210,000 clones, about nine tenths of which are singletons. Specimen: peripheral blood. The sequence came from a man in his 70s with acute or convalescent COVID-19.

CDR3 in DNA: TGTGCCAGCAGCTTAGGACTAGCTGCGAACACAGATACGCAGTATTTT. This translates into CASSLGLAANTDTQYF. The chain is built from TRBV7-9 and TRBJ2-3, with 7 bases identical to TRBD2. From germline, CDR1 is SEHNR and CDR2 FQNEAQ (reference sequence). The J segment lost 2 bases and the V segment lost 1 base, leaving 6 bases of the junction unmatched. The CDR3 runs 16 residues.